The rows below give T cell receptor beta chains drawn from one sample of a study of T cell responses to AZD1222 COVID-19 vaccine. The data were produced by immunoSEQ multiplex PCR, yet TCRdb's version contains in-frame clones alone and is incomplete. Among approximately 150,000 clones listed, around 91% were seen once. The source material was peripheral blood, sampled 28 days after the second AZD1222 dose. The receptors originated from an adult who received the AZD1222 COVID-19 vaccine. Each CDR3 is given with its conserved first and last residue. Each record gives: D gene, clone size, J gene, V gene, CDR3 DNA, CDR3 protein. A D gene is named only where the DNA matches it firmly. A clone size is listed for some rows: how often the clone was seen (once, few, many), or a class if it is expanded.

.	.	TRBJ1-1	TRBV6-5	TGTGCCAGCAGTTTCAAGGAGACTGAAGCTTTCTTT	CASSFKETEAFF
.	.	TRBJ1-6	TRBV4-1	TGCGCCAGCAGCCAGACAATAACAGGGTTAGGTAATTCACCCCTCCACTTT	CASSQTITGLGNSPLHF
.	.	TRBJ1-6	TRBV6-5	TGTGCCAGCAGTTACCTCCAGGTTGAGGGCAATTCACCCCTCCACTTT	CASSYLQVEGNSPLHF
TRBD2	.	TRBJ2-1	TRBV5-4	TGTGCCAGCAGCTTGAACGGCGGGGGGAGGTTCTTC	CASSLNGGGRFF
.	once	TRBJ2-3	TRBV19	TGTGCCAGTAGTCCCCCGGTCGGGAGTGGAGTAGATACGCAGTATTTT	CASSPPVGSGVDTQYF
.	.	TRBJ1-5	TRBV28	TGTGCCAGCAGTCGCCTCAATCAGCCCCAGCATTTT	CASSRLNQPQHF
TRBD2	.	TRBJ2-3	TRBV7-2	TGTGCCAGCAGCTTAGCGACTAGCGGGGGAGCTAGCACAGATACGCAGTATTTT	CASSLATSGGASTDTQYF
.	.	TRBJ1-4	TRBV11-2	TGTGCCAGCAGCCAGGGGAAGACTAATGAAAAACTGTTTTTT	CASSQGKTNEKLFF
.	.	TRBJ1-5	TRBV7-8	TGTGCCAGCAGCCGCCAGGGCAATCAGCCCCAGCATTTT	CASSRQGNQPQHF
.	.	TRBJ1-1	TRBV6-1	TGTGCCAGCAGTGAAACGGGGGTGATGAACACTGAAGCTTTCTTT	CASSETGVMNTEAFF
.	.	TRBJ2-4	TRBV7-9	TGTGCCAGCAGCTTATCTGGGGGATCGGACATTCAGTACTTC	CASSLSGGSDIQYF
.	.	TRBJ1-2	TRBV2	TGTGCCAGCAGTGAAGAACAGGGCCGAGGCGGTGGCTACACCTTC	CASSEEQGRGGGYTF
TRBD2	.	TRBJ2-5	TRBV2	TGTGCCAGCAGTGGGGCTAGCGGCCGACAAGAGACCCAGTACTTC	CASSGASGRQETQYF
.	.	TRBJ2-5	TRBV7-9	TGTGCCAGCACCCTAGACGGGACCCAGTACTTC	CASTLDGTQYF
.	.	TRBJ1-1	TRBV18	TGTGCCAGCTCACCGGGCGAAAACACTGAAGCTTTCTTT	CASSPGENTEAFF
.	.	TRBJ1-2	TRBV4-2	TGTGCCAGCAGCCGGCAGGGTCTTGCCTATGGCTACACCTTC	CASSRQGLAYGYTF
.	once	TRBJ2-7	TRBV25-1	TGTGCCAGCAGCGTAACCTACGAGCAGTACTTC	CASSVTYEQYF
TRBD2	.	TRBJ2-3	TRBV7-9	TGTGCCAGCAGCCTACTCAGCGGGAGAACAGATACGCAGTATTTT	CASSLLSGRTDTQYF
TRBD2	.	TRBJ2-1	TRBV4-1	TGCGCCAGCAGCCAAGAGTTAGCGGGAGTCTACAATGAGCAGTTCTTC	CASSQELAGVYNEQFF
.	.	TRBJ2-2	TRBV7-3	TGTGCCAGCAGCTTAATGGGAGGCGGGGAGCTGTTTTTT	CASSLMGGGELFF
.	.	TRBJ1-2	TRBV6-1	TGTGCCAGCAGTGAATCGGGACCCATCTATGGCTACACCTTC	CASSESGPIYGYTF
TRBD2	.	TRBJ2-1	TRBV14	TGTGCCAGCAGCCAAGAAGGTAGCGGGGCCTACAATGAGCAGTTCTTC	CASSQEGSGAYNEQFF
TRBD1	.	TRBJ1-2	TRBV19	TGTGCCTCCGCGAAGGGAGAGGGGGCGCTGGGCTATGGCTACACCTTC	CASAKGEGALGYGYTF